This T cell receptor (beta chain) appears in the sequencing data of a study of cytomegalovirus exposure and HLA in healthy donors. Study-level findings and limits: A later analysis showed TCR association rates differing by HLA locus, peaking at DRB1 and lowest at HLA-C.

This clone was recorded only once. The antigen remains unidentified. Germline CDR1 and CDR2: MDHEN and SYDVKM. This CDR3 is built from 15 residues. Trimming cost V 2 bases and J 13 bases, with 21 bases left between them. The PCR had 60 Vbeta and 13 Jbeta primers. Here immunoSEQ multiplex PCR was the method, and the copy in TCRdb shows in-frame clones only, minus some. The sample holds under 250,000 clones, around 81% seen once. The sample was PBMCs. The rearrangement joins TRBV28 to TRBJ2-4; no firm D call. The source of this sequence is a woman aged 55-69 years in good health and CMV-seropositive. The DNA of the CDR3 is TGTGCCAGCAGTTTACCGGCCTCCGGCCTCCGCGGCCAGTACTTC. Residues: CASSLPASGLRGQYF. Full variable domain (remainder filled in from reference TRBV28 and TRBJ2-4): DVKVTQSSRYLVKRTGEKVFLECVQDMDHENMFWYRQDPGLGLRLIYFSYDVKMKEKGDIPEGYSVSREKKERFSLILESASTNQTSMYLCASSLPASGLRGQYFGAGTRLSVL.